The rows below give T cell receptor beta chains drawn from one sample of a study of blood T cell repertoires in COVID-19. Measured with immunoSEQ multiplex PCR; TCRdb has only the in-frame clones, and not every one. The sample holds some 130,000 clones; 65% to 90% are singletons and the top ten take 11%. The sample comprised peripheral blood. The receptors shown here come from a man older than 75 with acute or convalescent COVID-19. CDR3s include the opening cysteine and the closing phenylalanine or tryptophan. A D gene is named only where the DNA matches it firmly. Clone size is stated in some rows and not others, as once, few, many or a class when expanded.

TRBJ2-1 TRBV15 NA NA TGTGCCACCAGCAGAGGCCGGTCTTCATACAATGAGCAGTTCTTC CATSRGRSSYNEQFF
TRBJ2-2 TRBV27 NA TRBD1 TGTGCCAGTAGACAGGGGAATGTCGCGAACACCGGGGAGCTGTTTTTT CASRQGNVANTGELFF
TRBJ2-2 TRBV20-1 NA NA TGCAGTGCCAGTCCCACTAGTACCGGGGAGCTGTTTTTT CSASPTSTGELFF
TRBJ1-6 TRBV5-1 NA TRBD1 TGCGCCAGCAGCCTGGGGGACAGCTATTCACCCCTCCACTTT CASSLGDSYSPLHF
TRBJ1-3 TRBV25-1 once TRBD1 TGTGCCAGCAGTAAGGGGACAGATGGAAACACCATATATTTT CASSKGTDGNTIYF
TRBJ1-1 TRBV19 NA NA TGTGCCAGTAGTATAAACCCACTCCAGAACACTGAAGCTTTCTTT CASSINPLQNTEAFF
TRBJ2-1 TRBV29-1 NA TRBD2 TGCAGCTTTTGGACTAGCGGATACAATGAGCAGTTCTTC CSFWTSGYNEQFF
TRBJ2-1 TRBV7-3 NA TRBD2 TGTGCCAGCAGCCAGCCCGGACTAGCGGGAGGGATTGAGCAGTTCTTC CASSQPGLAGGIEQFF
TRBJ2-7 TRBV27 NA TRBD1 TGTGCCAGCAGGCGGGACAGGATGGCCTACGAGCAGTACTTC CASRRDRMAYEQYF
TRBJ1-4 TRBV13 NA NA TGTGCCAGCAGCCCACAGGGACGGGATAATGAAAAACTGTTTTTT CASSPQGRDNEKLFF
TRBJ1-3 TRBV19 NA NA TGTGCCAGTAGTATAGATGGAGGCGGAAACACCATATATTTT CASSIDGGGNTIYF
TRBJ1-1 TRBV29-1 NA TRBD1 TGCAGCGTTAGTCCCGGGACAGGGATGACTGAAGCTTTCTTT CSVSPGTGMTEAFF
TRBJ2-6 TRBV6-5 NA NA TGTGCCAGCAGTTACGAGTCTGGGGCCAACGTCCTGACTTTC CASSYESGANVLTF
TRBJ1-1 TRBV4-1 NA NA TGCGCCAGCAGCCAAGATTATGGGGCACACACTGAAGCTTTCTTT CASSQDYGAHTEAFF
TRBJ1-2 TRBV9 NA NA TGTGCCAGCAGCCTAAGACAGTTTGCTAACTATGGCTACACCTTC CASSLRQFANYGYTF
TRBJ2-3 TRBV6-4 NA TRBD1 TGTGCCAGCAGTGCTCAGGGGGCGGACGCGGATACGCAGTATTTT CASSAQGADADTQYF
TRBJ2-1 TRBV3-1/TRBV3-2 once NA TGTGCCAGCAGCCATTACGGCGGGGGCGGAGGGAATGAGCAGTTCTTC CASSHYGGGGGNEQFF
TRBJ1-2 TRBV5-1 NA TRBD1 TGCGCCAGCAGCTCACAGGGGATTAACTATGGCTACACCTTC CASSSQGINYGYTF
TRBJ2-1 TRBV10-1 NA NA TGCGCCAGCAGTGATTTCTCAACAGGGTCGATTCCAACGGGGGAGCAGTTCTTC CASSDFSTGSIPTGEQFF
TRBJ1-4 TRBV11-2 NA NA TGTGCCAGCAGCTTTCAGGGGTTTATAAATGAAAAACTGTTTTTT CASSFQGFINEKLFF
TRBJ1-1 TRBV28 NA NA TGTGCCAGCAGGAAGACAGTGAACACTGAAGCTTTCTTT CASRKTVNTEAFF
TRBJ2-7 TRBV27 NA NA TGTGCCAGCAGTTCAACGGGGGAGCAGTACTTC CASSSTGEQYF
TRBJ2-1 TRBV5-1 NA TRBD2 TGCGCCAGCAGCTCCAGCGGGGGATCCTACAATGAGCAGTTCTTC CASSSSGGSYNEQFF
TRBJ1-6 TRBV7-8 NA TRBD1 TGTGCCAGCAGCCACGGGACAGGGGGAGGCATAAATGGTTCACCCCTCCACTTT CASSHGTGGGINGSPLHF
TRBJ1-2 TRBV9 NA NA TGTGCCAGCAGCGTAGGGCCTAACTATGGCTACACCTTC CASSVGPNYGYTF
TRBJ2-5 TRBV5-1 NA TRBD1 TGCGCCAGCAGCTTGGCGGGACAGGGAGAGACCCAGTACTTC CASSLAGQGETQYF
TRBJ2-3 TRBV11-3 NA TRBD1 TGTGCCAGCAGCGCAGGGCGACCGGGACAGGGTACAGATACGCAGTATTTT CASSAGRPGQGTDTQYF
TRBJ1-1 TRBV19 NA TRBD1 TGTGCCAGTAGTACACTGGGACAGTTTAACGGGAACACTGAAGCTTTCTTT CASSTLGQFNGNTEAFF
TRBJ1-2 TRBV11-1 NA TRBD1 TGTGCCAGCAGTCTGGGACAGAACTATGGCTACACCTTC CASSLGQNYGYTF
TRBJ2-1 TRBV3-1/TRBV3-2 few NA TGTGCCAGCAGCCAACTATCCAGGAATACGTTCTTC CASSQLSRNTFF
TRBJ2-7 TRBV6-6 NA NA TGTGCCAGCAGTTACTCAGGGGTCGGCTACGAGCAGTACTTC CASSYSGVGYEQYF
TRBJ2-4 TRBV3-1/TRBV3-2 NA TRBD2 TGTGCCAGCAGCCCTCAGACTAGCGGGGAAGCCAAAAACATTCAGTACTTC CASSPQTSGEAKNIQYF
TRBJ2-1 TRBV7-3 NA NA TGTGCCAGCAGTTGGGTGGCGGGAAGCAATGAGCAGTTCTTC CASSWVAGSNEQFF
TRBJ1-5 TRBV6-6 NA NA TGTGCCAGCAGTCAAACAGTCACTTATCAGCCCCAGCATTTT CASSQTVTYQPQHF
TRBJ2-3 TRBV2 NA TRBD2 TGTGCCAGCACCGCTAGCGGGACGGGGGATACGCAGTATTTT CASTASGTGDTQYF
TRBJ2-1 TRBV5-1 NA TRBD1 TGCGCCAGCAGCCTAGACAGGGAAGGGAACGGTGAGCAGTTCTTC CASSLDREGNGEQFF
TRBJ1-2 TRBV5-5 NA NA TGTGCCAGCAGCTGGGGTGCGGAGGGTGGCTACACCTTC CASSWGAEGGYTF
TRBJ2-5 TRBV6-5 NA NA TGTGCCAGCAGTCAGGATTTCCAAGAGACCCAGTACTTC CASSQDFQETQYF
TRBJ2-7 TRBV5-1 NA NA TGCGCCAGCAGATCGGACAGCCTTCTATCCTACGAGCAGTACTTC CASRSDSLLSYEQYF
TRBJ2-5 TRBV12-3/TRBV12-4 NA NA TGTGCCAGCAGTGACACCGGGACACGACAGTACTTC CASSDTGTRQYF
TRBJ1-2 TRBV5-1 NA NA TGCGCCAGCAGCTTGGGACCGAAAGCGGAGGGCTACACCTTC CASSLGPKAEGYTF
TRBJ1-1 TRBV19 NA NA TGTGCCAGTAGTATAGAACAGGGACGCTTGAACACTGAAGCTTTCTTT CASSIEQGRLNTEAFF
TRBJ2-3 TRBV2 NA NA TGTGCCAGCAGTGATAGGGGCCTCCGGACAGATACGCAGTATTTT CASSDRGLRTDTQYF
TRBJ2-3 TRBV19 NA TRBD1 TGTGCCAGTAGGCCGGGACAGTGGACAGATACGCAGTATTTT CASRPGQWTDTQYF
TRBJ2-7 TRBV14 NA NA TGTGCCAGCAGCCGCGCCTACGAGCAGTACTTC CASSRAYEQYF
TRBJ1-2 TRBV5-5 NA NA TGTGCCAGCAGCCCGACAGCCAGGGACTATGGCTACACCTTC CASSPTARDYGYTF
TRBJ1-1 TRBV7-3 NA NA TGTGCCAGCAGCGGAGACAGGCACACTGAAGCTTTCTTT CASSGDRHTEAFF
TRBJ2-2 TRBV5-1 NA TRBD2 TGCGCCAGCGGCCCTAGCGGGGCCAACACCGGGGAGCTGTTTTTT CASGPSGANTGELFF